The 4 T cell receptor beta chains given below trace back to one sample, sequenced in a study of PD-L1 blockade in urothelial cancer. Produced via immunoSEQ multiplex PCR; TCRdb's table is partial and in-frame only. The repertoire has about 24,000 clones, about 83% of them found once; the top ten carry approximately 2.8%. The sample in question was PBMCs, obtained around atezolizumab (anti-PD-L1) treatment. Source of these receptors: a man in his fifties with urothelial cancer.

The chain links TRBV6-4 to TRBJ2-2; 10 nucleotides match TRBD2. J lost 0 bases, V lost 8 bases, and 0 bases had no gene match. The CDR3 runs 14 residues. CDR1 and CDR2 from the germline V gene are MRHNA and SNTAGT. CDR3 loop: CASGTSANTGELFF. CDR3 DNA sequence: TGTGCCAGCGGGACTAGCGCGAACACCGGGGAGCTGTTTTTT.

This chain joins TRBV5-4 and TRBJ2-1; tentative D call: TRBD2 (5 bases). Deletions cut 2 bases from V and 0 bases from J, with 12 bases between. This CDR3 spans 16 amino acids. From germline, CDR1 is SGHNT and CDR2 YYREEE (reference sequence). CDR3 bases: TGTGCCAGCAGCTTCCCCGGGCGGGTCTCCTACAATGAGCAGTTCTTC. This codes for CASSFPGRVSYNEQFF.

The CDR3 DNA is TGTGCCAGCAGTGAAGACTTCTTCCTCCCAGATACGCAGTATTTT. It translates to CASSEDFFLPDTQYF. J is TRBJ2-3 and V is TRBV2; D not certain. The CDR3 is made up of 15 amino acids. The V and J ends lost 1 base and 4 bases respectively, with 12 bases between them. In germline, CDR1 is SNHLY, CDR2 FYNNEI.

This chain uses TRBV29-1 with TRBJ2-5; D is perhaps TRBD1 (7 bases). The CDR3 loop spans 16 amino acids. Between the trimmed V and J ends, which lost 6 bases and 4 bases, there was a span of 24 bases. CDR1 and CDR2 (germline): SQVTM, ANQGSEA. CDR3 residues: CSVVVTSEGARETQYF. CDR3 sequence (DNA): TGCAGCGTCGTCGTTACCTCGGAGGGGGCCCGAGAGACCCAGTACTTC.